The clone carrying this TCR beta chain was counted only a few times. The CDR3 totals 18 residues. CDR1 LNHDA and CDR2 SQIVND come from the germline V gene (reference sequence). V was clipped by 3 bases and J by 5 bases; unmatched bases: 10. The source of the sample is a study of cytomegalovirus exposure and HLA in healthy donors. PCR employed 60 Vbeta and 13 Jbeta primers. Libraries were prepared by immunoSEQ multiplex PCR; TCRdb keeps only in-frame clonotypes and omits some of them. Among about 130,000 clones listed, around 70% were seen once. The TCR sequence derives from a male donor in good health and CMV-seronegative. This chain links TRBV19 with TRBJ2-1; 13 nucleotides agree with TRBD2. Input material: PBMCs. CDR3 protein: CASSISNTGTSGDNEQFF. The CDR3 DNA is TGTGCCAGTAGTATTTCCAATACCGGGACTAGCGGGGACAATGAGCAGTTCTTC.